The following is a TCR beta chain sequence with its context. Its matching antigen is unknown. The V end lost 4 bases, the J end lost 2 bases, and 15 bases lay between the germline ends. Germline V CDR1 and CDR2: MNHEY, SMNVEV (reference sequence). The CDR3 spans 15 residues. Naive CD8 cells were CD45RO-negative, positively selected for CCR7, excluding terminally differentiated effector memory CD45RA+ cells. This sample is part of a study of shared clonotypes between healthy human individuals. Regarding the study as a whole: Sequencing depth was expected to influence donor clonotype sharing.

Replicate PCRs from sorted subsets contained around 190 ng DNA, which is 30,000 to 35,000 T cell genomes. Assay: immunoSEQ multiplex PCR; the TCRdb copy retains only in-frame clones and omits some. The sample carries about 2.1 million clones, over 85% recorded once. This clonotype was obtained from a man younger than 30 in good health. Some clones in this sample may be carry-over from other donors' samples. Material: naive CD8+ T cells from PBMCs. The chain employs TRBV27 and TRBJ2-7, with a weak D call TRBD2 (6 bases). In DNA form, the CDR3 reads TGTGCCAGCAGTTCGGGAGTTGGCCGGCCCTACGAGCAGTACTTC. Translated, it gives CASSSGVGRPYEQYF.